Listed here are 25 T cell receptor beta chains from one sample, sequenced in a study of blood T cell repertoires in COVID-19. TCRdb keeps only in-frame clones here, not all; method: immunoSEQ multiplex PCR. This sample has around 180,000 clones, with about 85% found just once. The sample was peripheral blood. Receptor source: a woman over 75 with acute or convalescent COVID-19.

This clone has only one observation. The genes are TRBV6-2 or TRBV6-3 and TRBJ1-2; the match to TRBD1 covers 7 bases. Germline V CDR1 and CDR2: MNHEY, SVGEGT. The CDR3 runs 14 residues. Trimming took 5 bases from V and 4 from J; bases not matched to a gene: 7. The CDR3 DNA follows: TGTGCCAGCAGTGAGACAGGGATGAGCTATGGCTACACCTTC. Its translation is CASSETGMSYGYTF.

This clone has only a few counts. The chain uses TRBV12-5 and TRBJ1-1; 10 bases are shared with TRBD1. In germline, CDR1 is LGHNT, CDR2 FRNRAP. The CDR3 contains 14 residues. V shed 7 bases, J shed 6 bases, and the junction held 8 bases outside the gene matches. DNA for the CDR3: TGTGCTAGTGCTCGCCGGGACAGGGGCGCTGAAGCTTTCTTT. It is translated as CASARRDRGAEAFF.

This clone occurred once. The chain carries TRBV7-2 and TRBJ2-2; no reliable D call. Trimming took 3 bases from V and 5 from J, leaving 13 bases between them. CDR3 length equals 15 residues. CDR1 and CDR2 from the germline V gene are SGHTA and FQGNSA. CDR3 bases: TGTGCCAGCAGCTTCGAGACACTGACGACCGGGGAGCTGTTTTTT. This sequence encodes CASSFETLTTGELFF.

The chain carries TRBV7-6 and TRBJ2-5, with 11 nucleotides matching TRBD2. The V and J ends lost 1 base and 5 bases, in that order; junction bases with no gene match: 9. The germline gives CDR1 SGHVS, CDR2 FNYEAQ. The CDR3 consists of 17 residues. The CDR3 region has the DNA TGTGCCAGCAGCTTAGAGGGGGCTAGCGGGAGGTTCGAGACCCAGTACTTC. Residues: CASSLEGASGRFETQYF.

This chain joins TRBV18 and TRBJ2-7, with D possibly being TRBD1 (6 bases). The CDR3 has 14 residues. V was clipped by 1 base and J by 0 bases, with 7 bases between them. Germline CDR1 KGHSH, CDR2 LQKENI. The DNA of the CDR3 is TGTGCCAGCTCACCACAGGGGGACTCCTACGAGCAGTACTTC. Its protein product is CASSPQGDSYEQYF.

The V and J genes are TRBV7-2 and TRBJ2-3; possibly TRBD2 for D (6 bases). Germline CDR1 and CDR2: SGHTA and FQGNSA. This CDR3 region has 16 residues. Trimming shortened V by 2 bases and J by 1 base, and 13 bases separated the two germline ends. The CDR3 reads CASSLNWGGGTDTQYF. As DNA, the CDR3 is TGTGCCAGCAGCTTAAACTGGGGAGGAGGCACAGATACGCAGTATTTT.

This chain uses TRBV10-3 with TRBJ2-1; 8 bases map to TRBD1. The CDR3 loop spans 15 amino acids. Per the germline V gene, CDR1 is ENHRY and CDR2 is SYGVKD. V lost 5 bases, J lost 9 bases, and 12 bases stayed unmatched. In nucleotides, the CDR3 is TGTGCCATCAGTCCAAGGGGACAGGCCGATGGTGAGCAGTTCTTC. It encodes CAISPRGQADGEQFF.

The chain is built from TRBV5-1 and TRBJ2-3, with a tentative D call TRBD2 (6 bases). The CDR3 sequence is 13 residues long. The V and J ends lost 5 bases and 5 bases respectively, with 12 bases between them. Germline assignment: CDR1 SGHRS and CDR2 YFSETQ. CDR3 in DNA: TGCGCCAGCAGGGGACTTACCCAAGATACGCAGTATTTT. This gives the protein CASRGLTQDTQYF.

The genes are TRBV9 and TRBJ2-5; TRBD1 matches 7 bases. Looked up from germline, CDR1 is SGDLS and CDR2 is YYNGEE. Trimming removed 5 bases from V and 3 bases from J; junction bases left unmatched: 10. The CDR3 runs 15 residues. The CDR3 sequence: CASSDTGVREETQYF. The CDR3 DNA is TGTGCCAGCAGTGATACAGGGGTTCGGGAAGAGACCCAGTACTTC.

CDR3 residues: CASSLSLATYEQYF. CDR3 sequence (DNA): TGTGCCAGCAGCTTATCGCTAGCCACCTACGAGCAGTACTTC. The rearrangement uses TRBV7-9 and TRBJ2-7; D may be TRBD2 (5 bases). This CDR3 contains 14 residues. V lost 2 bases, J lost 2 bases, and 10 bases lay in between. Per germline, CDR1 SEHNR and CDR2 FQNEAQ (reference sequence). Full variable domain (remainder filled in from reference TRBV7-9 and TRBJ2-7): DTGVSQNPRHKITKRGQNVTFRCDPISEHNRLYWYRQTLGQGPEFLTYFQNEAQLEKSRLLSDRFSAERPKGSFSTLEIQRTEQGDSAMYLCASSLSLATYEQYFGPGTRLTVT.

The J gene is TRBJ1-3, the V gene TRBV4-3; TRBD1 is a possible D gene (6 bases). V shed 0 bases and J shed 4 bases, with 13 bases lying between them. Germline V gene lookup returns CDR1 LGHNA and CDR2 YSLEER. CDR3 length equals 16 residues. CDR3 amino acids: CASSQDWAGTGNTIYF. CDR3 in DNA: TGCGCCAGCAGCCAAGATTGGGCCGGGACAGGAAACACCATATATTTT.

The rearrangement links TRBV9 to TRBJ2-5; TRBD1 matches 7 bases. CDR1 and CDR2 (germline): SGDLS, YYNGEE. The CDR3 loop spans 16 amino acids. The junction had 11 bases not matched to a gene; V was cut back by 4 bases and J by 2 bases. CDR3 bases: TGTGCCAGCAGCCCGAGACGGGACAGTGTTCAAGAGACCCAGTACTTC. It codes for CASSPRRDSVQETQYF.

This clone was counted between two and nine times. The chain employs TRBV6-5 and TRBJ2-7; a weak D match, TRBD1 (5 bases). Trimming stripped 0 bases from V and 2 bases from J, with 11 bases between. The CDR3 loop spans 15 amino acids. CDR1 is MNHEY and CDR2 is SVGAGI in the germline V gene. DNA for the CDR3: TGTGCCAGCAGTTACTCGACAGCTCGTCCCTACGAGCAGTACTTC. It codes for CASSYSTARPYEQYF.

The rearrangement uses TRBV30 and TRBJ1-3; D call uncertain. Trimming shortened V by 3 bases and J by 0 bases, and 6 bases separated the two germline ends. This CDR3 is 13 amino acids long. Germline assignment: CDR1 GTSNPN and CDR2 SVGIG (reference sequence). The CDR3 sequence is CAWSLISGNTIYF. The CDR3, as DNA: TGTGCCTGGAGCCTTATCTCTGGAAACACCATATATTTT. Combining the CDR3 with reference TRBV30 and TRBJ1-3 gives the whole variable domain SQTIHQWPATLVQPVGSPLSLECTVEGTSNPNLYWYRQAAGRGLQLLFYSVGIGQISSEVPQNLSASRPQDRQFILSSKKLLLSDSGFYLCAWSLISGNTIYFGEGSWLTVV.

This sequence joins TRBV27 and TRBJ2-7; TRBD2 matches 9 bases. The CDR3 runs to 15 residues. Unmatched junction bases numbered 4, after V lost 2 bases and J lost 2 bases. Per the germline V gene, CDR1 is MNHEY and CDR2 is SMNVEV (reference sequence). CDR3 DNA: TGTGCCAGCAGTTTAAAGGGCGGGAGGGCCTACGAGCAGTACTTC. This codes for CASSLKGGRAYEQYF.

Only one count was recorded for this clone. The V gene is TRBV30, the J gene TRBJ1-4; weak D call: TRBD1 (5 bases). Trimming removed 5 bases from V and 3 bases from J, with 13 bases in between. Germline V gene sequence: CDR1 GTSNPN, CDR2 SVGIG (reference sequence). There are 14 residues in the CDR3. CDR3 loop: CAWSGGTPNEKLFF. The DNA for the CDR3 is TGTGCCTGGTCTGGCGGGACCCCTAATGAAAAACTGTTTTTT.

The genes are TRBV27 and TRBJ1-6; weak D call: TRBD1 (5 bases). Trimming took 8 bases from V and 10 from J, leaving 21 bases between them. This CDR3 has 15 amino acids. The germline V gene has CDR1 MNHEY and CDR2 SMNVEV (reference sequence). Here the CDR3 DNA reads TGTGCCAGCGGGAGGGGAGGGTTGAATTGGTCACCCCTCCACTTT. It codes for CASGRGGLNWSPLHF.

This chain connects TRBV9 to TRBJ2-2; 10 nucleotides match TRBD2. The CDR3 covers 16 residues. Germline V gene sequence: CDR1 SGDLS, CDR2 YYNGEE. Trimming took 3 bases from V and 1 from J; bases not matched to a gene: 3. CDR3 residues: CASSGTSGKNTGELFF. The CDR3 DNA follows: TGTGCCAGCAGCGGGACTAGCGGAAAGAACACCGGGGAGCTGTTTTTT.

This chain connects TRBV4-3 to TRBJ2-3, with TRBD1 matching 9 bases. J lost 0 bases, V lost 4 bases, and 2 bases had no gene match. From germline, CDR1 is LGHNA and CDR2 YSLEER. The CDR3 loop spans 15 amino acids. The CDR3 nucleotides are TGCGCCAGCAGCCCCGGGACAGGGAGCACAGATACGCAGTATTTT. Residues: CASSPGTGSTDTQYF.

Only one count was recorded for this clone. This CDR3 is also generated by other DNA sequences in the sample. The rearrangement links TRBV5-1 to TRBJ2-7, with 9 bases matching TRBD1. V dropped 0 bases and J dropped 4; count of bases not matched to a gene: 5. Germline CDR1 SGHRS, CDR2 YFSETQ. This CDR3 contains 15 residues. DNA for the CDR3: TGCGCCAGCAGCTTGGGTGGGACAGGGACATACGAGCAGTACTTC. Translated, it gives CASSLGGTGTYEQYF. Full variable domain (remainder filled in from reference TRBV5-1 and TRBJ2-7): KAGVTQTPRYLIKTRGQQVTLSCSPISGHRSVSWYQQTPGQGLQFLFEYFSETQRNKGNFPGRFSGRQFSNSRSEMNVSTLELGDSALYLCASSLGGTGTYEQYFGPGTRLTVT.

The chain carries TRBV2 and TRBJ1-6; D possibly corresponds to TRBD1 (6 bases). Trimming left V 6 bases short and J 4 bases short, with 16 bases between. The CDR3 extends over 16 amino acids. In germline, CDR1 is SNHLY, CDR2 FYNNEI. This CDR3 reads CASRVQGGSYNSPLHF. In DNA, the CDR3 is TGTGCCAGCAGGGTACAGGGCGGTTCGTATAATTCACCCCTCCACTTT.

V and J are TRBV11-2 and TRBJ2-5; D might be TRBD2 (6 bases). The CDR3 loop spans 14 amino acids. Germline V CDR1 and CDR2: SGHAT, FQNNGV. Trimming left V 5 bases short and J 2 bases short, with 12 bases between. The CDR3 is CASSPLGGQETQYF. As DNA, the CDR3 is TGTGCCAGCAGCCCCCTAGGAGGGCAAGAGACCCAGTACTTC.

The V gene is TRBV12-5, the J gene TRBJ2-5; possibly TRBD2 for D (7 bases). V lost 6 bases to trimming and J lost 6 bases, with 17 bases between them. Looked up from germline, CDR1 is LGHNT and CDR2 is FRNRAP. The CDR3 runs 14 residues. The CDR3 DNA follows: TGTGCTAGTGGGAATAGGGGGGGGGCAAAGACCCAGTACTTC. This sequence encodes CASGNRGGAKTQYF.

V and J are TRBV2 and TRBJ2-5; D is perhaps TRBD1 (6 bases). This CDR3 is 15 amino acids long. From germline, CDR1 is SNHLY and CDR2 FYNNEI. V was trimmed by 8 bases and J by 4 bases, leaving 20 bases between them. As DNA, the CDR3 is TGTGCCAGCCAGGCACAGGGTAGGGTGGTAGAGACCCAGTACTTC. This sequence encodes CASQAQGRVVETQYF.

The chain links TRBV6-2 or TRBV6-3 to TRBJ2-3; D is ambiguous. Germline lookup yields CDR1 MNHEY and CDR2 SVGEGT. The CDR3 spans 15 residues. V lost 6 bases and J 3 bases, leaving 16 bases between the germline ends. DNA for the CDR3: TGTGCCAGCAGCCGTCTGAGGCCCCCGACAGATACGCAGTATTTT. Protein product: CASSRLRPPTDTQYF.